This T cell receptor (beta chain) comes out of a study of T cell clusters in autoimmune cytopenias. The CDR3 has 14 amino acids. Germline CDR1 reads SGHTA; CDR2 reads FQGNSA. Each sample's input was approximately 0.25 ug genomic DNA, some 38,000 genome equivalents. TRB rearrangements were amplified by touch-down multiplex PCR with mixed TRB-A/B primers. Following a re-call of the multiplex PCR reads, TCRdb has one entry per CDR3 protein and lacks DNA. Found here are around 5,000 distinct CDR3 sequences; the top ten clones hold less than 20%. These same data were also listed under a study on T cell repertoires in aging, cancer and after chemotherapy. That paper states: Around 8.8 million TCR reads were in the whole dataset. Healthy donors lost TCR diversity with age mainly through richness, cancer patients through richness and evenness. Rebound thymic output was suggested by rising median generation probability during chemotherapy in each cancer cohort.

V gene TRBV7-2 combines with J gene TRBJ2-2; the D call from TCRdb, TRBD1, cannot be confirmed without DNA. The TCR originated in a human donor in good health. Specimen: peripheral blood. The CDR3 loop is CASSFTRVTGELFF.